A single sample is the source of the 15 T cell receptor beta chains below, sequenced in a study of CD8 T cells in Susac syndrome. Reverse transcription of 0.5 to 1 ug RNA was carried out with random hexamers. In TCRdb, the immunoSEQ multiplex PCR reads were re-called with MiXCR into one record per CDR3 protein. The data hold approximately 190,000 distinct CDR3 sequences, with 95% observed a single time. The sample was CD8+ T cells from PBMCs. Every receptor here comes from a human donor with Susac syndrome.

This rearrangement joins TRBV12-3 or TRBV12-4 to TRBJ2-5, with 14 bases lining up with TRBD2. CDR3 length: 16 residues. J was trimmed by 4 bases and V by 5 bases; bases with no gene match: 6. The CDR3, as DNA: TGTGCCAGCAGTCCGCCGGGACTAGCGGGAGCAGAGACCCAGTACTTC. Translating gives CASSPPGLAGAETQYF.

The chain joins TRBV28 to TRBJ2-1; possible D gene TRBD2, 5 bases. The V end lost 5 bases, the J end lost 5 bases, and 19 bases lay between the germline ends. Germline CDR1 reads MDHEN; CDR2 reads SYDVKM. There are 16 residues in the CDR3. The CDR3 sequence: CASSLAWSRGNNEQFF. The CDR3 DNA reads as TGTGCCAGCAGTCTAGCCTGGTCCCGAGGGAACAATGAGCAGTTCTTC.

This chain connects TRBV12-3 or TRBV12-4 to TRBJ1-3, with D uncertain. CDR3 length equals 15 residues. The V and J ends lost 5 bases and 0 bases respectively, with 11 bases between them. The CDR3 DNA reads as TGTGCCAGCAGTCCCCTGGACGGCTCTGGAAACACCATATATTTT. Translation: CASSPLDGSGNTIYF.

The CDR3 loop reads CASSLTGRGYTF. The CDR3, as DNA: TGTGCCAGCAGTTTAACGGGACGGGGCTACACCTTC. The V gene is TRBV12-3 or TRBV12-4, the J gene TRBJ1-2, with a possible D match to TRBD1 (5 bases). V lost 2 bases and J lost 8, with 9 bases in between. The CDR3 is 12 residues long.

This rearrangement joins TRBV5-6 to TRBJ1-2, with D possibly TRBD1 on 5 matching bases. Germline CDR1 and CDR2: SGHDT and YYEEEE. V lost 6 bases and J 4 bases, leaving 13 bases between the germline ends. The CDR3 spans 13 residues. The CDR3 reads CASTETGGYGYTF. CDR3 DNA: TGTGCCAGCACCGAAACAGGAGGCTATGGCTACACCTTC.

This clonotype was observed once. This chain joins TRBV5-4 and TRBJ2-3; TRBD1 or TRBD2 may be the D gene (5 bases each). The V and J ends lost 4 bases and 4 bases respectively, with 7 bases between them. The CDR3 extends over 12 amino acids. Germline CDR1 is SGHNT and CDR2 is YYREEE (reference sequence). DNA of the CDR3: TGTGCCAGCAGCGGGGACCCAGATACGCAGTATTTT. Encoded protein: CASSGDPDTQYF.

This rearrangement joins TRBV27 to TRBJ2-5, with 11 bases lining up with TRBD1. V lost 5 bases, J lost 5 bases, and 13 bases stayed unmatched. This CDR3 is built from 17 residues. Germline assignment: CDR1 MNHEY and CDR2 SMNVEV (reference sequence). CDR3 sequence (DNA): TGTGCCAGCAGTACACTCTTCCAGGGACAGGGGGGTGAGACCCAGTACTTC. Translating it yields CASSTLFQGQGGETQYF.

This rearrangement joins TRBV2 to TRBJ2-1; the D call may be TRBD1 or TRBD2 (5 bases each). This CDR3 is built from 14 residues. In germline, CDR1 is SNHLY, CDR2 FYNNEI. V lost 11 bases and J lost 2, with 16 bases in between. This chain's CDR3 is CAASGQTTYNEQFF. CDR3 sequence (DNA): TGTGCCGCATCGGGGCAGACTACCTACAATGAGCAGTTCTTC.

The rearrangement links TRBV30 to TRBJ2-3; TRBD2 matches at 8 bases. Germline-derived CDR1 and CDR2 are GTSNPN and SVGIG (reference sequence). The CDR3 length is 13 residues. V lost 5 bases to trimming and J lost 5 bases; unmatched junction nucleotides: 6. The CDR3 loop is CAWSGGPGDTQYF. CDR3 DNA sequence: TGTGCCTGGTCGGGGGGGCCAGGAGATACGCAGTATTTT.

The chain recombines TRBV4-1 with TRBJ2-7; possibly TRBD2 for D (6 bases). Looked up from germline, CDR1 is MGHRA and CDR2 is YSYEKL. This CDR3 is built from 13 residues. V lost 5 bases and J lost 13, with 21 bases in between. CDR3 protein: CASSGLEGLETYF. Written as DNA, the CDR3 is TGCGCCAGCAGCGGCCTCGAGGGACTCGAGACTTACTTC.

The genes are TRBV11-2 and TRBJ2-7, with TRBD1 matching 11 bases. CDR1 is SGHAT, CDR2 FQNNGV, per germline. The CDR3 sequence is 14 residues long. V gave up 3 bases and J gave up 7 bases; unmatched junction bases: 5. The CDR3 loop is CASSFGQGAGEQYF. The CDR3 region has the DNA TGTGCCAGCAGCTTCGGACAGGGGGCAGGGGAGCAGTACTTC.

This chain links TRBV4-2 with TRBJ1-4, with a weak D call TRBD1 (5 bases). With 2 bases removed from V and 1 base from J, the gap between germline ends came to 11 bases. The germline V gene has CDR1 LGHNA and CDR2 YNFKEQ. This CDR3 spans 16 amino acids. The DNA for the CDR3 is TGTGCCAGCAGCCAACCCTGGGACGGAACTAATGAAAAACTGTTTTTT. Residues: CASSQPWDGTNEKLFF.

The chain recombines TRBV12-3 or TRBV12-4 with TRBJ1-6, with a possible D match to TRBD1 (5 bases). This CDR3 has 14 amino acids. Deletions cut 3 bases from V and 4 bases from J, with 7 bases between. The CDR3 is CASSLSGYNSPLHF. For the CDR3, the DNA is TGTGCCAGCAGTTTGTCAGGGTATAATTCACCCCTCCACTTT.

The chain employs TRBV7-9 and TRBJ2-1; TRBD2 might be the D (5 bases). With 6 bases removed from V and 0 bases from J, the gap between germline ends came to 15 bases. Germline lookup yields CDR1 SEHNR and CDR2 FQNEAQ (reference sequence). There are 16 residues in the CDR3. For the CDR3, the DNA is TGTGCCAGCAGTTCTGCAGGAGGAAGCTCCTACAATGAGCAGTTCTTC. This gives the protein CASSSAGGSSYNEQFF.

In its sample, this clonotype was seen once. The CDR3 loop is CARSGSSSYNEQFF. The DNA of the CDR3 is TGTGCCAGGTCGGGTAGCAGCTCCTACAATGAGCAGTTCTTC. The rearrangement links TRBV7-2 to TRBJ2-1; the D is unclear. The V gene lost 9 bases and the J gene lost 0 bases, with 12 bases spanning the gap. CDR3 length: 14 residues. Per germline, CDR1 SGHTA and CDR2 FQGNSA.